The rows below give T cell receptor beta chains drawn from one sample of a study of PD-L1 blockade in urothelial cancer. TCRdb's table, derived via immunoSEQ multiplex PCR, lists solely in-frame clones and lacks some. The table shows 80,000 to 130,000 clones, with roughly nine tenths occurring only once. This material consisted of PBMCs, taken around atezolizumab (anti-PD-L1) treatment. Every receptor here comes from a woman over 75 with urothelial cancer. CDR3s include the opening cysteine and the closing phenylalanine or tryptophan. The D gene is left open where the match is weak.

D	J	V	CDR3	DNA
NA	TRBJ2-7	TRBV4-2	CASSQASVYFYEQYF	TGTGCCAGCAGCCAAGCTAGCGTCTACTTCTACGAGCAGTACTTC
TRBD1	TRBJ2-7	TRBV19	CASSIPGQGAGEQYF	TGTGCCAGTAGTATCCCCGGACAGGGGGCGGGCGAGCAGTACTTC
NA	TRBJ2-6	TRBV19	CASSAGLRGSGANVLTF	TGTGCCAGTAGTGCGGGACTCCGCGGCTCTGGGGCCAACGTCCTGACTTTC
TRBD1	TRBJ2-1	TRBV9	CASSVTGGPYNEQFF	TGTGCCAGCAGCGTAACAGGGGGCCCCTACAATGAGCAGTTCTTC
TRBD1	TRBJ2-5	TRBV5-1	CASSSQTGEETQYF	TGCGCCAGCAGCTCCCAGACAGGGGAAGAGACCCAGTACTTC
TRBD2	TRBJ2-3	TRBV9	CASMVGLAGADTQYF	TGTGCCAGCATGGTCGGGCTAGCGGGAGCTGATACGCAGTATTTT
NA	TRBJ1-1	TRBV7-9	CASSRGSNTEAFF	TGTGCCAGCAGCAGGGGGTCGAACACTGAAGCTTTCTTT
NA	TRBJ1-5	TRBV7-8	CASSLLPWQVDQPQHF	TGTGCCAGCAGCTTACTTCCTTGGCAGGTGGATCAGCCCCAGCATTTT
NA	TRBJ1-2	TRBV6-1	CASSEERGTGYTF	TGTGCCAGCAGTGAAGAAAGGGGGACTGGCTACACCTTC
TRBD2	TRBJ2-2	TRBV5-6	CASSLPGLALPGELFF	TGTGCCAGCAGCTTACCGGGACTAGCTCTTCCCGGGGAGCTGTTTTTT
TRBD2	TRBJ2-3	TRBV19	CASRSRGGADTQYF	TGTGCCAGTCGTTCGCGGGGGGGCGCAGATACGCAGTATTTT